This record concerns one T cell receptor beta chain sequence. Its antigen is as yet unknown. Sample time point: persistent/refractory GD, antithyroid drugs over 5 years with positive TRAb. PBMC RNA served as the TCR library source. This record belongs to a study of regulatory T cells in long-lasting Graves disease. This CDR3 has 13 residues. The V end lost 5 bases, the J end lost 0 bases, and 10 bases lay between the germline ends. CDR1 is GTSNPN and CDR2 is SVGIG in the germline V gene (reference sequence). Study observations and caveats: Owing to a sample size that was small, accuracy may have been reduced. Less diverse TCR repertoires were seen in persistent Graves' patients than in newly diagnosed ones.

Arm-PCR of CDR3 regions and iRepertoire HTBI primers were used to build TCR beta libraries. One entry per CDR3 protein results from TCRdb running MiXCR on the multiplex PCR reads. This sample yields around 460,000 distinct CDR3 sequences, of which around a fifth are seen a single time; around 13% belongs to the top ten. The sequenced sample was peripheral blood mononuclear cells (PBMCs), obtained when the disease was refractory, from a patient treated with antithyroid drugs. This receptor was taken from a female donor with Graves disease. This rearrangement joins TRBV30 to TRBJ1-2, with D unresolved. CDR3 residues: CAWANGANYGYTF. CDR3 bases: TGTGCCTGGGCCAACGGGGCTAACTATGGCTACACCTTC.